This TCR beta chain was identified in a study of blood T cell repertoires in COVID-19. Study as a whole: Sites in the United States, Italy and Spain provided acute and convalescent COVID-19 samples. PBMCs, B-cell-depleted T cells, or T cells were the source of the cDNA or gDNA that made up the material.

This clone turned up a few times. In the source study's methods: Reference gene primer amplification in the assay estimated nucleated cell counts. The method was immunoSEQ multiplex PCR; TCRdb's version includes in-frame clones alone and lacks a portion of them. V and J calls and clone size follow that table, whereas D and trimming were derived from the DNA. The repertoire includes just over 300,000 clones, 85% to 90% of them detected once, and 1.5% to 2% sits in the top ten. The V and J ends lost 1 base and 7 bases respectively, with 17 bases between them. This CDR3 spans 16 amino acids. Germline CDR1 LNHDA, CDR2 SQIVND (reference sequence). Seattle's enrolled individuals joined amid active infection and were then monitored longitudinally.

This receptor was obtained from a woman aged 25-40 years with COVID-19, enrolled during active disease. The sequencing sample was made of peripheral blood. The rearrangement uses TRBV19 and TRBJ1-5; D is possibly TRBD1 (5 bases). The CDR3 nucleotides read TGTGCCAGTAGTATAGGAAAGCGCCAGGGAATCCAGCCCCAGCATTTT. It specifies CASSIGKRQGIQPQHF.